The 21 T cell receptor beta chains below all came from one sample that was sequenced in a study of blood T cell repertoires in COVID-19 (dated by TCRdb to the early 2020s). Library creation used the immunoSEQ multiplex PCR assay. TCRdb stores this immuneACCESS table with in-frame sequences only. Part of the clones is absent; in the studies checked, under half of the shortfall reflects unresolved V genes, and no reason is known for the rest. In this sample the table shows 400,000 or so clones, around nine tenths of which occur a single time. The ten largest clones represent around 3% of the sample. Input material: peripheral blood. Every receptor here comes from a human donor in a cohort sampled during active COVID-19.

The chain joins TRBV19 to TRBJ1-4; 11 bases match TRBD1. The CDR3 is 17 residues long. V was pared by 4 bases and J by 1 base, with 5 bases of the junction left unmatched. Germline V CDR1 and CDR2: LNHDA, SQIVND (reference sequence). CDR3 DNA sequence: TGTGCCAGTAGTACCCCGGGACAGGGGGTAACTAATGAAAAACTGTTTTTT. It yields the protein CASSTPGQGVTNEKLFF.

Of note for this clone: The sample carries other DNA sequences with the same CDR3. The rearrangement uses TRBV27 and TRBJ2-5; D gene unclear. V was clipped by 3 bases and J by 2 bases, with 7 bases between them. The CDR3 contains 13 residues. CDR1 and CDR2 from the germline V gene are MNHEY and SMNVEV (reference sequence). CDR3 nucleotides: TGTGCCAGCAGTTTGGGCCGACAAGAGACCCAGTACTTC. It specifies CASSLGRQETQYF.

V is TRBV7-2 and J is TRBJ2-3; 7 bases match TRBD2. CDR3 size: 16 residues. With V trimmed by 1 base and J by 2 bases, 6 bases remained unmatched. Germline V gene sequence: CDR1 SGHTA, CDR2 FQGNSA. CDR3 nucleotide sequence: TGTGCCAGCAGCTTAGTTGGGGGGGGAAACACAGATACGCAGTATTTT. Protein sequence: CASSLVGGGNTDTQYF. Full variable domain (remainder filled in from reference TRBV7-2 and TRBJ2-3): GAGVSQSPSNKVTEKGKDVELRCDPISGHTALYWYRQSLGQGLEFLIYFQGNSAPDKSGLPSDRFSAERTGGSVSTLTIQRTQQEDSAVYLCASSLVGGGNTDTQYFGPGTRLTVL.

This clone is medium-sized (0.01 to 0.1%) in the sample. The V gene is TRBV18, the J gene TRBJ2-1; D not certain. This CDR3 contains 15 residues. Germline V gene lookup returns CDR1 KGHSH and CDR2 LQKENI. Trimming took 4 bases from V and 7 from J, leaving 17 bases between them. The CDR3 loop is CASSLTSASGNEQFF. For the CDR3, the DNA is TGTGCCAGCTCACTGACCTCGGCCTCCGGGAATGAGCAGTTCTTC.

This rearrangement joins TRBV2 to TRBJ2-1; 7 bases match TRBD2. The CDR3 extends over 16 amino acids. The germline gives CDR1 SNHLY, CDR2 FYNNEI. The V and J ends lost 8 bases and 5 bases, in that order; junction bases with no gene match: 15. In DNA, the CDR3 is TGTGCCAGCGGACCCAGTCCGGCTAGCGGCAACAATGAGCAGTTCTTC. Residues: CASGPSPASGNNEQFF.

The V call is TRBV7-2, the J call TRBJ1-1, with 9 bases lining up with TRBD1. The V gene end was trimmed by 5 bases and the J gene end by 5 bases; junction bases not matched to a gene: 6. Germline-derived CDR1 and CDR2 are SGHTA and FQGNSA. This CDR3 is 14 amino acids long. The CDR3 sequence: CASSLQGAWTEAFF. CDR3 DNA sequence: TGTGCCAGCAGCCTACAGGGGGCCTGGACTGAAGCTTTCTTT.

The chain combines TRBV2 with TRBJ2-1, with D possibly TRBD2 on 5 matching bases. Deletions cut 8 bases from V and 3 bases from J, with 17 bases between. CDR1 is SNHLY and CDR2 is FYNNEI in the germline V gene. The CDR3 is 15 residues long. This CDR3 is CASELRTGGYNEQFF. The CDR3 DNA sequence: TGTGCCAGCGAACTCCGGACTGGCGGCTACAATGAGCAGTTCTTC.

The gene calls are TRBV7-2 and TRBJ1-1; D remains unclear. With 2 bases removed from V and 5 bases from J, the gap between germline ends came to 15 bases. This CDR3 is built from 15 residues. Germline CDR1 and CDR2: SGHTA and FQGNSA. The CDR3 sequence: CASSLLGRGGTEAFF. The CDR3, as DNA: TGTGCCAGCAGCTTATTAGGCAGAGGCGGGACTGAAGCTTTCTTT.

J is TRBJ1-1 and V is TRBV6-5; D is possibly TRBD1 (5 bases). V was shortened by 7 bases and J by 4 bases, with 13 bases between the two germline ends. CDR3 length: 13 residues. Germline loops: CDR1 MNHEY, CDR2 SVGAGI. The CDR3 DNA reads TGTGCCAGCATTAGAACGGGGGGCACTGAAGCTTTCTTT. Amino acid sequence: CASIRTGGTEAFF.

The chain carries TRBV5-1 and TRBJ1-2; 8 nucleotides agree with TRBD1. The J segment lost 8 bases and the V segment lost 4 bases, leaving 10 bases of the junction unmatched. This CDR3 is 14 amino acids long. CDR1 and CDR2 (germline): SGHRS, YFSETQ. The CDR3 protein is CASSLTGDISGYTF. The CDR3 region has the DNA TGCGCCAGCAGCCTGACAGGGGACATCAGCGGCTACACCTTC.

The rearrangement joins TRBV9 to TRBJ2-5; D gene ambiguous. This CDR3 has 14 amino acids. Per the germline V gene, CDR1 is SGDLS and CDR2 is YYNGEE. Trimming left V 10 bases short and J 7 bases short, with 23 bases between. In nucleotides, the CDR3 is TGTGCCCGCTCCCCGTCCCCAGGTCGACGGACCCAGTACTTC. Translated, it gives CARSPSPGRRTQYF.

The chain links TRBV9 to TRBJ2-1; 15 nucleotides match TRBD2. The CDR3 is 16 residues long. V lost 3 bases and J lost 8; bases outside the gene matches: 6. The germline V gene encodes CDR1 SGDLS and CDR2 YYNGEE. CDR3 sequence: CASSAEGLAGGYEQFF. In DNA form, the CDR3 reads TGTGCCAGCAGCGCGGAGGGACTAGCGGGAGGATATGAGCAGTTCTTC.

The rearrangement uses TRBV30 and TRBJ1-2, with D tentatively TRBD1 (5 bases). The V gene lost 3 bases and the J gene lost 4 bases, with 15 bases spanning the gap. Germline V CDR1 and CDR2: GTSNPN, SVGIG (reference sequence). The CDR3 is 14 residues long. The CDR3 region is CAWRAGRVGYGYTF. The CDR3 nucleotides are TGTGCCTGGAGGGCAGGGAGGGTCGGCTATGGCTACACCTTC.

The CDR3 here is CATSEKGRRTYEQYF. The CDR3 nucleotides are TGTGCCACCAGTGAAAAAGGACGGAGGACCTACGAGCAGTACTTC. V and J are TRBV24-1 and TRBJ2-7, with TRBD2 as a possible D gene (5 bases). Trimming took off 4 bases at V and 2 bases at J, with 14 bases between the two ends. The CDR3 loop spans 15 amino acids. CDR1 is KGHDR, CDR2 SFDVKD, per germline.

CDR3 protein: CAWSARRTGDYNEQFF. CDR3 coding DNA: TGTGCCTGGAGTGCCCGCCGGACGGGGGACTACAATGAGCAGTTCTTC. This chain connects TRBV30 to TRBJ2-1; D is perhaps TRBD2 (6 bases). CDR3 size: 16 residues. The V end was cut by 1 base, the J end by 3 bases, with 16 bases between. From germline, CDR1 is GTSNPN and CDR2 SVGIG (reference sequence).

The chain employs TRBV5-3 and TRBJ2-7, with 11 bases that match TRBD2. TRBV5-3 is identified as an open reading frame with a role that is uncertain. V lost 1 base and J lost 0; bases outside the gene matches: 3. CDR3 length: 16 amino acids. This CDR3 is CARSLTLAGASYEQYF. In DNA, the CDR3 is TGTGCCAGAAGCTTGACACTAGCGGGAGCCTCCTACGAGCAGTACTTC.

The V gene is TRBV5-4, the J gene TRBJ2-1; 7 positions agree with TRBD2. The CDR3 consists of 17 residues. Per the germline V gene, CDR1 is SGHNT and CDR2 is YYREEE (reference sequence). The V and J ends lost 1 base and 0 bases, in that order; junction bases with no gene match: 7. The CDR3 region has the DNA TGTGCCAGCAGCTTGCCCTTAGCGGGCAGCTCCTACAATGAGCAGTTCTTC. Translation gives CASSLPLAGSSYNEQFF.

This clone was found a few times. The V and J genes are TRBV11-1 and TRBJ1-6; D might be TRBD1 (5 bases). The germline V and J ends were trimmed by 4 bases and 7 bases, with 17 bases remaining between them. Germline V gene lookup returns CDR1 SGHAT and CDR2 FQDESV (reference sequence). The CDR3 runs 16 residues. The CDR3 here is CASSSRDGRVNSPLHF. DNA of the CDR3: TGTGCCAGCAGCTCCAGGGACGGGAGGGTAAATTCACCCCTCCACTTT. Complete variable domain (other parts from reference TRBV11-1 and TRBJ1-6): EAEVAQSPRYKITEKSQAVAFWCDPISGHATLYWYRQILGQGPELLVQFQDESVVDDSQLPKDRFSAERLKGVDSTLKIQPAELGDSAMYLCASSSRDGRVNSPLHFGNGTRLTVT.

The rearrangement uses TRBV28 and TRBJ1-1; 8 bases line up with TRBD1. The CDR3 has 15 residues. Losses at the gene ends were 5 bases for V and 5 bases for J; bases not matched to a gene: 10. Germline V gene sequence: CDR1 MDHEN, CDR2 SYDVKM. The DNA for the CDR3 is TGTGCCAGCAGTCCATGGACAGGGTTAGGAACTGAAGCTTTCTTT. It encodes CASSPWTGLGTEAFF.

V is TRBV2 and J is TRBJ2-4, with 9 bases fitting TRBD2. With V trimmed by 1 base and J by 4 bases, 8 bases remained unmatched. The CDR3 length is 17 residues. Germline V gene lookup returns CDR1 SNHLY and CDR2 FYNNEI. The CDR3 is CASSEEASGMGKNIQYF. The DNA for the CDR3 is TGTGCCAGCAGTGAAGAGGCTAGCGGGATGGGGAAAAACATTCAGTACTTC.

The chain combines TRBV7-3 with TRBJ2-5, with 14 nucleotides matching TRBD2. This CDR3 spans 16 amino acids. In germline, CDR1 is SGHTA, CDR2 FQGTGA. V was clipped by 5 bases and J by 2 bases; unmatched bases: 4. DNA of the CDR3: TGTGCCAGCAGCCCGGGACTAGCGGGAGAGCAAGAGACCCAGTACTTC. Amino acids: CASSPGLAGEQETQYF.